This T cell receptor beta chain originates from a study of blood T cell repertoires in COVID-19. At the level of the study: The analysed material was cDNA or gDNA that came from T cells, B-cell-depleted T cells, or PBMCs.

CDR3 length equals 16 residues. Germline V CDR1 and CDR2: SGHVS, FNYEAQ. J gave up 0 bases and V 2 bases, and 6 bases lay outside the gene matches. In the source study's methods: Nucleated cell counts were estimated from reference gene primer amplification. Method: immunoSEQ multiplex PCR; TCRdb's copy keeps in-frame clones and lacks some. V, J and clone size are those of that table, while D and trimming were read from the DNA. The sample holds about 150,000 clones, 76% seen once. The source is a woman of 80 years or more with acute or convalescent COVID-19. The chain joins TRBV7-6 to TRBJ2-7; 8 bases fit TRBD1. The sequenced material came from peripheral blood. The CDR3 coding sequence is TGTGCCAGCAGCTTAAGGGCGACAGGGGACTCCTACGAGCAGTACTTC. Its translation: CASSLRATGDSYEQYF.